A selection of T cell receptor beta chains follows, all from one sample in a study of T cells after yellow fever vaccination. TCRdb recomputed calls from the 5' RACE reads with MiXCR, one row per CDR3 protein. The sample records hundreds of thousands of distinct CDR3 sequences, roughly 12% being singletons. This sample comprised PBMCs, obtained on the day of the yellow fever booster vaccination. All receptors come from a young man who received the YFV17D yellow fever vaccine. The CDR3 runs from the conserved cysteine through the conserved F or W. The D gene is left open where the match is weak. Only some rows state a clone size, as once, few, many or a class for expanded clones.

clone size	V gene	D gene	J gene	CDR3 protein	CDR3 DNA
-	TRBV9	-	TRBJ2-3	CASSRAGFPTDTQYF	TGTGCCAGCAGCCGAGCGGGTTTTCCCACAGATACGCAGTATTTT
few	TRBV12-3/TRBV12-4	-	TRBJ1-1	CASSLNRMNTEAFF	TGTGCCAGCAGTTTAAACAGGATGAACACTGAAGCTTTCTTT
-	TRBV11-2	-	TRBJ2-4	CASSLDQASGNNIQYF	TGTGCCAGCAGCTTAGATCAAGCATCGGGGAATAACATTCAGTACTTC
few	TRBV20-1	-	TRBJ1-2	CSAGDGGKDFTNYGYTF	TGCAGTGCCGGGGACGGCGGAAAAGACTTCACTAACTATGGCTACACCTTC
-	TRBV10-3	-	TRBJ1-6	CAISSFSYNSPLHF	TGTGCCATCAGCTCGTTCTCCTATAATTCACCCCTCCACTTT
-	TRBV2	-	TRBJ1-1	CASSEGTFEAFF	TGTGCCAGCAGTGAAGGGACATTCGAAGCTTTCTTT
-	TRBV5-1	TRBD1	TRBJ2-5	CASSKGQGQETQYF	TGCGCCAGCAGCAAGGGACAGGGGCAAGAGACCCAGTACTTC
few	TRBV10-3	-	TRBJ2-7	CAISGRLGDEQYF	TGTGCCATCAGTGGCAGGCTGGGAGACGAGCAGTACTTC
few	TRBV6-1	TRBD1	TRBJ2-4	CASSESLDRALAKNIQYF	TGTGCCAGCAGTGAATCCCTTGACAGGGCTCTAGCCAAAAACATTCAGTACTTC
few	TRBV6-2/TRBV6-3	-	TRBJ2-5	CASANLVARQIQETQYF	TGTGCCAGCGCGAATCTAGTGGCCAGACAGATTCAAGAGACCCAGTACTTC
many	TRBV7-2	TRBD2	TRBJ2-3	CASSHPTSGRVPDTQYF	TGTGCCAGCAGCCACCCCACTAGCGGGAGGGTCCCAGATACGCAGTATTTT
-	TRBV7-9	-	TRBJ1-2	CASSLVHGGYTF	TGTGCCAGCAGCTTAGTTCATGGTGGCTACACCTTC
few	TRBV9	TRBD1	TRBJ2-7	CASSSTGQGTYEQYF	TGTGCCAGCAGCTCAACCGGACAGGGAACCTACGAGCAGTACTTC
few	TRBV24-1	TRBD1	TRBJ2-3	CATSDSQGLGTDTQYF	TGTGCCACCAGTGACTCACAGGGGCTTGGCACAGATACGCAGTATTTT
few	TRBV7-3	-	TRBJ2-7	CAIAPGASAYEQYF	TGTGCCATCGCCCCGGGGGCTAGCGCCTACGAGCAGTACTTC
-	TRBV19	-	TRBJ2-3	CASSTGLNRGVDTQYF	TGTGCCAGTAGTACCGGACTTAACCGGGGAGTAGATACGCAGTATTTT
few	TRBV7-2	-	TRBJ2-7	CASSQTGTEYYEQYF	TGTGCCAGCAGCCAAACCGGGACTGAATACTACGAGCAGTACTTC
-	TRBV4-3	-	TRBJ2-7	CASSQGQAQYF	TGCGCCAGCAGCCAAGGACAGGCGCAGTACTTC
few	TRBV19	-	TRBJ1-6	CASTLGRNNSPLHF	TGTGCCAGTACCCTGGGACGGAACAATTCACCCCTCCACTTT
few	TRBV12-3/TRBV12-4	-	TRBJ2-1	CASSFPTDLTEFELASYNEQFF	TGTGCCAGCAGTTTCCCTACTGACTTGACCGAATTTGAGCTAGCGTCCTACAATGAGCAGTTCTTC
few	TRBV27	TRBD1	TRBJ1-2	CASMGLGQVGGYTF	TGTGCCAGCATGGGCCTGGGACAGGTCGGGGGCTACACCTTC
-	TRBV20-1	-	TRBJ2-3	CSAGGWGTDTQYF	TGCAGCGCCGGTGGGTGGGGCACAGATACGCAGTATTTT
few	TRBV20-1	-	TRBJ2-2	CSAREGGTGELFF	TGCAGTGCTAGAGAGGGTGGGACCGGGGAGCTGTTTTTT
few	TRBV29-1	TRBD2	TRBJ2-7	CSVAGLASYEQYF	TGCAGCGTTGCGGGACTAGCCAGCTACGAGCAGTACTTC
few	TRBV9	-	TRBJ1-5	CASSVDGTGLDTTQHF	TGTGCCAGCAGCGTAGATGGGACGGGCCTAGACACGACCCAGCATTTT